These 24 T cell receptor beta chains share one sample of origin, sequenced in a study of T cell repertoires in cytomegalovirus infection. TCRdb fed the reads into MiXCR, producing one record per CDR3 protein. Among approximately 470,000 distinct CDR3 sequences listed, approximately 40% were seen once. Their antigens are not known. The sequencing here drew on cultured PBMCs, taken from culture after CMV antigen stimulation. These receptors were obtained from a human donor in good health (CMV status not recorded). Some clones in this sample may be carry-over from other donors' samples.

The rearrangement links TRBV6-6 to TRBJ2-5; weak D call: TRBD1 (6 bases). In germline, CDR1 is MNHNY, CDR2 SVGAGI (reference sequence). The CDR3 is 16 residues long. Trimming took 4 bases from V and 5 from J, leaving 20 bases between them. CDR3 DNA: TGTGCCAGCAGTTCGCCGGGACAACTCTCCGCTGAGACCCAGTACTTC. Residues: CASSSPGQLSAETQYF.

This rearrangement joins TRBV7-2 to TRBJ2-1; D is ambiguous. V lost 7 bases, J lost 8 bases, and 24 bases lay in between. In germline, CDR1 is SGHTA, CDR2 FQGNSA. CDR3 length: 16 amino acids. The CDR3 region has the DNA TGTGCCAGCACCGCCTTTAGGGCCAGGTCCACCGATGAGCAGTTCTTC. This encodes CASTAFRARSTDEQFF.

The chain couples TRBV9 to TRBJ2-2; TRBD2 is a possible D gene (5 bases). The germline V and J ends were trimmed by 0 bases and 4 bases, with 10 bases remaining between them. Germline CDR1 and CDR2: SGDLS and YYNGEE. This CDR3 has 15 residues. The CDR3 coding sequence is TGTGCCAGCAGCGTAGTCGACTACATCACCGGGGAGCTGTTTTTT. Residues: CASSVVDYITGELFF.

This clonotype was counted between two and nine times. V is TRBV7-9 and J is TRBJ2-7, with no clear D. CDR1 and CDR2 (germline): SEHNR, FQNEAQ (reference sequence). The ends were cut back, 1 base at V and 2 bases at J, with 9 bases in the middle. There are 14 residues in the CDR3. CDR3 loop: CASSLEVNPYEQYF. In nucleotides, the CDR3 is TGTGCCAGCAGCTTAGAGGTTAACCCCTACGAGCAGTACTTC.

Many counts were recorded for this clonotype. CDR3 coding DNA: TGTGCCAGCAGCTCGAGTATGAGGGGGATGAACACTGAAGCTTTCTTT. This sequence encodes CASSSSMRGMNTEAFF. The chain uses TRBV7-2 and TRBJ1-1; a weak D match, TRBD1 (6 bases). V lost 4 bases and J 0 bases, leaving 15 bases between the germline ends. Germline lookup yields CDR1 SGHTA and CDR2 FQGNSA. The CDR3 sequence is 16 residues long.

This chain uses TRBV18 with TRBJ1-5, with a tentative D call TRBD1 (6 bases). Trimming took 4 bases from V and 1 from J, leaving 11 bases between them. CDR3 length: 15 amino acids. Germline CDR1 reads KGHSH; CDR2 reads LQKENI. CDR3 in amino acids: CASSLRTVSNQPQHF. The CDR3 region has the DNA TGTGCCAGCTCACTAAGGACAGTGAGCAATCAGCCCCAGCATTTT.

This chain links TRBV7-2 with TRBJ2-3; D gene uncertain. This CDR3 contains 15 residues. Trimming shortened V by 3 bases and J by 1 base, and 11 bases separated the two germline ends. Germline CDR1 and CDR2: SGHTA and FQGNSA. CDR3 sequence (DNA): TGTGCCAGCAGCTTCGCAAGGGCCGGCACAGATACGCAGTATTTT. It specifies CASSFARAGTDTQYF.

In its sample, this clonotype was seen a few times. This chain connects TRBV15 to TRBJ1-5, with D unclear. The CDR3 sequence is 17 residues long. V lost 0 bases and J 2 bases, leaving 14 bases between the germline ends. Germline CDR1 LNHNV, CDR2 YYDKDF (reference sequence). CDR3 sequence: CATSRDRSRSGNQPQHF. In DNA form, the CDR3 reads TGTGCCACCAGCAGAGATCGGAGCCGGAGTGGCAATCAGCCCCAGCATTTT.

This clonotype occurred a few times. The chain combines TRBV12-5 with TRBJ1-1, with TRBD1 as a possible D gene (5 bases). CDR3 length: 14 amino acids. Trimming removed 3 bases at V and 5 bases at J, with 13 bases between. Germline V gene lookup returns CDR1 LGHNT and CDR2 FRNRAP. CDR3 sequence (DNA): TGTGCTAGTGGTTTCTCAGAGGGGTGGACTGAAGCTTTCTTT. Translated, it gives CASGFSEGWTEAFF.

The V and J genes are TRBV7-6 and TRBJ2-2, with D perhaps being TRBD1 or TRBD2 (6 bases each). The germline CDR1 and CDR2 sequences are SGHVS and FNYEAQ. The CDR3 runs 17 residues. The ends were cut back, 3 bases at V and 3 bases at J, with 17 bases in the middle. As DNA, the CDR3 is TGTGCCAGCAGCTTCCCTGGGGGGCTAGCTCACACCGGGGAGCTGTTTTTT. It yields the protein CASSFPGGLAHTGELFF.

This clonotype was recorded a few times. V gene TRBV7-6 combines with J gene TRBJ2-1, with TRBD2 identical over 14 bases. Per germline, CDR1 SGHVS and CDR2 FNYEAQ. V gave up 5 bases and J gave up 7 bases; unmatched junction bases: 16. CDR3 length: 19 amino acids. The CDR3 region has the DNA TGTGCCAGCAGCCCCCGGCCCTTACCCCGACTAGCGGGGGGGAATGAGCAGTTCTTC. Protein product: CASSPRPLPRLAGGNEQFF.

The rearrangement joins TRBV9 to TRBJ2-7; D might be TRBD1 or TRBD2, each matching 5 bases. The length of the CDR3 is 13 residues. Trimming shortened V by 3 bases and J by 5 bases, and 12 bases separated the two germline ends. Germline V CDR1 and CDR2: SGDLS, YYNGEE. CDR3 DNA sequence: TGTGCCAGCAGCGCCCGACGAGGGGACGAGCAGTACTTC. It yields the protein CASSARRGDEQYF.

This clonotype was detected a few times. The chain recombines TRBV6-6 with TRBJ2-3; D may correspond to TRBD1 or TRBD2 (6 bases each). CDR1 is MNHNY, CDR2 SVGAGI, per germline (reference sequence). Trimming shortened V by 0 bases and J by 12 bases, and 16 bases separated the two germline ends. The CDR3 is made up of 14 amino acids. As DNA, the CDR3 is TGTGCCAGCAGTTACTCGAGTATCGGGGGCCACCAGTATTTT. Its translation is CASSYSSIGGHQYF.

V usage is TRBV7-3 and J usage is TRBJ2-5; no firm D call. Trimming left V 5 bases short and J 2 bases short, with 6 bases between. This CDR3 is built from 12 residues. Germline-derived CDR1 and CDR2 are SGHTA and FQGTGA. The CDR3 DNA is TGTGCCAGCAGCATACAACAAGAGACCCAGTACTTC. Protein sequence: CASSIQQETQYF.

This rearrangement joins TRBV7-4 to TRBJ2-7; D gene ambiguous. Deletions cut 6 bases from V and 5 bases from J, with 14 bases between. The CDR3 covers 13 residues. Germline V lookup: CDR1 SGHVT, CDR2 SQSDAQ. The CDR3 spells CASSLLYAHEQYF. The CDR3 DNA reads TGTGCCAGCAGTTTACTGTATGCCCACGAGCAGTACTTC.

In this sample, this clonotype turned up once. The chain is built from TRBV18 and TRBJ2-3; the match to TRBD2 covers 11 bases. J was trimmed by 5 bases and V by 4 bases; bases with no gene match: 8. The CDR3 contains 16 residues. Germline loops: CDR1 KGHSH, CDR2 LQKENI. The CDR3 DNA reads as TGTGCCAGCTCACGTCTGGGACTAGCGGTGGGAGATACGCAGTATTTT. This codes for CASSRLGLAVGDTQYF.

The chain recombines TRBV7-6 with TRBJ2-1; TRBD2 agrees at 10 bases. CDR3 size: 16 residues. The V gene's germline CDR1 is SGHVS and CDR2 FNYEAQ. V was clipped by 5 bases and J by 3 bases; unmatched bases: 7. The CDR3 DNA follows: TGTGCCAGCAGCCCTGAGCGGGAGGGTAACTACAATGAGCAGTTCTTC. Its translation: CASSPEREGNYNEQFF.

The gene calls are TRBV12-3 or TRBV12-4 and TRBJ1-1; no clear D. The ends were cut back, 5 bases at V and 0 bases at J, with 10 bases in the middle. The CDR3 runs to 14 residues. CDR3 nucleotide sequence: TGTGCCAGCAGTCCCGGACGGCTGAACACTGAAGCTTTCTTT. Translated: CASSPGRLNTEAFF.

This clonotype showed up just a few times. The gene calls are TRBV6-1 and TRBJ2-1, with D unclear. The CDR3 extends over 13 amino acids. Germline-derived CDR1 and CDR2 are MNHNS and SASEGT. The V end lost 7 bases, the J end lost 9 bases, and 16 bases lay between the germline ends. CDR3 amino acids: CASKRESVGEQFF. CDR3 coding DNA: TGTGCCAGCAAAAGGGAAAGCGTCGGTGAGCAGTTCTTC.

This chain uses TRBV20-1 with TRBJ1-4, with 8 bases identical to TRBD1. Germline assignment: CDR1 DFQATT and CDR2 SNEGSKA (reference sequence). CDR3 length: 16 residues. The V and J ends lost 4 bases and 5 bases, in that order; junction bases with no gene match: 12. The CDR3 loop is CSAKDRGLFRNEKLFF. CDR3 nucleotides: TGCAGTGCTAAAGACAGGGGCTTGTTCCGAAATGAAAAACTGTTTTTT.

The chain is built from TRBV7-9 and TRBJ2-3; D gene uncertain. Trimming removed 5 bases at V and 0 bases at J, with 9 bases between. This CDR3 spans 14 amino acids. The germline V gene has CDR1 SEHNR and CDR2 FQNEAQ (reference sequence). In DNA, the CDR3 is TGTGCCAGCAGCCAGACGCCTAGCACAGATACGCAGTATTTT. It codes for CASSQTPSTDTQYF.

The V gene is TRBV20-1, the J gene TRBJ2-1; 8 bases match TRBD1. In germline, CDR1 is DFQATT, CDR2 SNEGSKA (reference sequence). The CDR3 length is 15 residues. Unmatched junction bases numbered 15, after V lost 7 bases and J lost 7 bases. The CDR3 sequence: CSVEIPGQVRNEQFF. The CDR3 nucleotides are TGCAGTGTCGAAATTCCGGGACAGGTTCGGAATGAGCAGTTCTTC.

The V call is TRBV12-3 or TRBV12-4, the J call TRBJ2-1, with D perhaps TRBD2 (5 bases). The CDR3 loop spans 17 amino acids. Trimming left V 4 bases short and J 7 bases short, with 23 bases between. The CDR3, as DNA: TGTGCCAGCAGTTCACTAGGCCCAGCGGACCTTGGGAATGAGCAGTTCTTC. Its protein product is CASSSLGPADLGNEQFF.

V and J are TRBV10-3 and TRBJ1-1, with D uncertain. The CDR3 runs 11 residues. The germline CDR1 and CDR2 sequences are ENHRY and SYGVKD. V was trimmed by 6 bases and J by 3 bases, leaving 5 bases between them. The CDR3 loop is CAISGYTEAFF. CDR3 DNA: TGTGCCATCAGCGGTTACACTGAAGCTTTCTTT.